Detailed here is one T cell receptor (beta chain). The sequenced patients had an expansion of CD8+CD57+ cells seen by flow cytometry. These data are taken from a study of CD8+CD57+ T cells in acquired aplastic anemia. CDR1 is DFQATT, CDR2 SNEGSKA, per germline (reference sequence). V gave up 7 bases and J gave up 1 base, with 20 bases separating them. There are 15 residues in the CDR3. TCR beta VDJ and CDR3 profiles were obtained from a genomic DNA template. TCRdb processed the reads anew with MiXCR; each CDR3 protein has one entry. The sample lists 150,000 or so distinct CDR3 sequences; 45% to 55% were seen once.

The clonotype was recovered from a human donor with aplastic anemia. V and J are TRBV20-1 and TRBJ2-7, with a tentative D call TRBD1 (6 bases). The specimen was sorted CD4+, CD8+, or CD8+CD57+ T cells (not recorded which) from PBMCs. CDR3 in amino acids: CSVTEPGGESYEQYF. Here the CDR3 DNA reads TGCAGTGTTACAGAGCCTGGGGGCGAGTCCTACGAGCAGTACTTC.